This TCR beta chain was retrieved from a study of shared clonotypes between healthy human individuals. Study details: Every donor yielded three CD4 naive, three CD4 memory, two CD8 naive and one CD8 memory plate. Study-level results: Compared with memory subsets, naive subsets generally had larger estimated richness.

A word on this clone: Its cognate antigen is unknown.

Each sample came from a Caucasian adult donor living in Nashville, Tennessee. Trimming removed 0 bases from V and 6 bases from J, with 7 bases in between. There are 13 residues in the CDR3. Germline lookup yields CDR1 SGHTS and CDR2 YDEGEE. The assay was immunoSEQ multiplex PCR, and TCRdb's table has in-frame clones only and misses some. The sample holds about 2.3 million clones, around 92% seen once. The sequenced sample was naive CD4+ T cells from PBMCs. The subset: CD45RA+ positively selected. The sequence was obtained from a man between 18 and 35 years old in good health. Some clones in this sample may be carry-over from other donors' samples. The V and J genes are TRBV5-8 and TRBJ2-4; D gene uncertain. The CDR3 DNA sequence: TGTGCCAGCAGCTTGGAGGCGATAAACATTCAGTACTTC. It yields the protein CASSLEAINIQYF.